The text below deals with one TCR beta chain. What antigen it recognizes has not been identified. Base qualities are not at hand, and no much larger clone is one base apart. This sample was included in a study of post-analysis software for immune sequencing data (dated by TCRdb to about 2015). Describing the broader study: Relapsing-remitting, secondary progressive and progressive-relapsing multiple sclerosis were recorded as disease courses, and subtype annotation was lacking for some patients. Patient repertoires were compared against over ten previously published healthy control repertoires from donors aged about 6 to 28 years. A subset of samples was prepared in parallel using single-end sample barcoding, then pooled and co-amplified after Illumina adapter ligation. Overall study results and their limits: Direct clustering with F measure showed strong co-clustering of samples prepared in the same batch, prompting a batch-effect correction. The multiple sclerosis patient group was slightly younger than the control group. Significantly lower normalized Chao1 diversity was found in multiple sclerosis patients than in controls, suggesting substantial peripheral T-cell clonal expansion.

The library was made by PCR. Instrument used: Illumina HiSeq 2500. Unique molecular identifiers were incorporated into TCR beta cDNA libraries to reduce PCR and sequencing biases. Every 1 to 10 million input T cells yielded roughly 500,000 cDNA molecules, meaning each molecule approximated one T cell. The same protocol used for the earlier healthy control dataset was applied to prepare and sequence the patient libraries. Within a given batch, samples were prepared together, multiplexed and sequenced on the same HiSeq lane. In the original analysis: Raw barcoded reads were processed with MIGEC, discarding single-read molecular identifier groups before consensus assembly and CDR3 extraction. VDJtools was used for post-analysis of the clonotype tables, and diversity was normalized by down-sampling every dataset to the size of the smallest sample. Repertoire overlap clustering matched CDR3 amino acid but not nucleotide sequences to correct batch-related cross-sample contamination. TCRdb reanalyzed the raw reads on its own, using fastp at Q25 for trimming and MiXCR for clone calling, and kept in-frame beta chains. Every distinct CDR3 protein forms one entry, paired with its most common genes and DNA. For this entry, the V and J calls and clone size follow TCRdb and not the study's own pipeline. The sample yields about 620,000 distinct CDR3 sequences; about 44% were counted once. The leading ten clones occupy roughly 1.8% of the sample.

TCR beta repertoires were profiled from peripheral blood of some 13 young patients with multiple sclerosis to demonstrate the VDJtools post-analysis software. Multiple sclerosis patients were children and adolescents aged about 6 to 15 years. The sequencing sample was made of blood. The receptor comes from a girl aged 10-17 years with multiple sclerosis.

The nucleotide sequence reads as follows: TGTGCCAGTTTCGGGACTAGCGGATATTACGAGCAGTACTTC. Its protein reads: CASFGTSGYYEQYF. This sequence uses TRBV12-3 or TRBV12-4 and TRBJ2-5, and TRBD2 matches 11 of the central bases. The J call may not be correct, given that the DNA end is closer to TRBJ2-7. CDR3 length: 14 amino acids, cysteine to phenylalanine. The sequence is cut down to CDR3 DNA, 42 bases in frame from base 1.